This TCR beta chain is drawn from a study of cytomegalovirus exposure and HLA in healthy donors. Whole-study results and caveats: There was a cluster of highly shared sequence variants that was likely a sequencing artifact.

Researchers ran the PCR with 60 Vbeta and 13 Jbeta primers. Authors' analysis steps: Later analysis identified 65 million to 80 million unique TCR beta chains, about 10 million shared. Produced via immunoSEQ multiplex PCR; TCRdb's table is partial and in-frame only. Clonal size and the V and J genes are those of that table, whereas D and trimming came from the DNA. The table lists about 120,000 clones, 74% of them singletons. As regards this clone: What it recognizes is unknown.

The TCR originated in a human donor in good health. The sequenced material came from PBMCs.

The CDR3 DNA reads as TGTGCCAGCAGACCCAGGACTTTCAATCAGCCCCAGCATTTT. Encoded protein: CASRPRTFNQPQHF. The chain links TRBV27 to TRBJ1-5, with D hard to call. V lost 6 bases and J lost 3, with 12 bases in between. Germline CDR1 MNHEY, CDR2 SMNVEV (reference sequence). The CDR3 has 14 amino acids.